These T cell receptor beta chains were read from a single sample in a study of cytomegalovirus exposure and HLA in healthy donors. The repertoire was sequenced with immunoSEQ multiplex PCR; TCRdb's copy has only in-frame clones and lacks some. Seen in this sample are 110,000 to 150,000 clones; the ten most common clones hold approximately 2%. The sample consisted of PBMCs. The receptors stem from a woman between 18 and 29 years old in good health and CMV-seronegative. Each CDR3 is given with its conserved first and last residue. The D gene is left open where the match is weak.

>TRBV2|.|TRBJ1-3
CASSAVQGGNTIYF
TGTGCCAGCAGCGCCGTGCAGGGCGGAAACACCATATATTTT
>TRBV10-3|.|TRBJ2-1
CAISEPGGYNEQFF
TGTGCCATCAGTGAGCCAGGGGGGTACAATGAGCAGTTCTTC
>TRBV21-1|.|TRBJ2-1
CASSKSTSGRFYNEQFF
TGTGCCAGCAGCAAATCGACTAGCGGGAGGTTCTACAATGAGCAGTTCTTC
>TRBV30|TRBD2|TRBJ2-7
CAWSVILAGGSEQYF
TGTGCCTGGAGTGTCATACTAGCGGGAGGCTCCGAGCAGTACTTC
>TRBV7-2|.|TRBJ1-3
CASSFRSQGGNTIYF
TGTGCCAGCAGCTTTAGGTCGCAGGGTGGAAACACCATATATTTT
>TRBV4-1|.|TRBJ1-1
CASSPVFNSGNTEAFF
TGCGCCAGCAGCCCGGTATTCAATAGCGGAAACACTGAAGCTTTCTTT
>TRBV14|TRBD2|TRBJ2-7
CASSQVAGASYEQYF
TGTGCCAGCAGCCAAGTAGCGGGAGCTTCCTACGAGCAGTACTTC
>TRBV6-4|.|TRBJ1-1
CASSDSICGLYYMNTEAFF
TGTGCCAGCAGTGACTCCATCTGTGGACTGTACTACATGAACACTGAAGCTTTCTTT
>TRBV5-6|TRBD1|TRBJ2-7
CASSWGRGLSLREQYF
TGTGCCAGCAGCTGGGGCAGGGGGCTTTCCTTGCGCGAGCAGTACTTC
>TRBV7-9|.|TRBJ1-3
CASSLRAGRNTIYF
TGTGCCAGCAGCTTAAGGGCGGGTAGAAACACCATATATTTT
>TRBV14|TRBD2|TRBJ2-3
CASSQDKLAGVPDTQYF
TGTGCCAGCAGCCAAGATAAACTAGCGGGAGTCCCAGATACGCAGTATTTT
>TRBV29-1|.|TRBJ2-5
CSTSGESPETQYF
TGCAGCACTTCCGGGGAGTCCCCGGAGACCCAGTACTTC
>TRBV28|.|TRBJ1-2
CASRPGVRSRNYGYTF
TGTGCCAGCAGGCCGGGGGTTCGAAGCAGGAACTATGGCTACACCTTC
>TRBV29-1|.|TRBJ1-1
CSVLPEAGSDTEAFF
TGCAGCGTTTTGCCAGAGGCCGGATCCGACACTGAAGCTTTCTTT
>TRBV5-1|TRBD2|TRBJ2-3
CASSSYGLAGDPSTDTQYF
TGCGCCAGCAGCTCCTACGGACTAGCGGGAGACCCAAGCACAGATACGCAGTATTTT
>TRBV5-4|.|TRBJ2-1
CASSLEQRSNNEQFF
TGTGCCAGCAGCTTGGAGCAAAGGAGCAACAATGAGCAGTTCTTC
>TRBV9|TRBD1|TRBJ2-3
CASSVGQGAGDTQYF
TGTGCCAGCAGCGTAGGACAGGGGGCAGGAGATACGCAGTATTTT
>TRBV15|.|TRBJ1-5
CATSRDQGLGEPQHF
TGTGCCACCAGCAGAGATCAGGGGTTGGGGGAGCCCCAGCATTTT
>TRBV5-1|.|TRBJ2-2
CASRQGLNTGELFF
TGCGCCAGCAGACAGGGCTTAAACACCGGGGAGCTGTTTTTT
>TRBV21-1|.|TRBJ2-2
CASSKKRPSTLQNTGELFF
TGTGCCAGCAGCAAAAAAAGACCTAGTACGTTACAGAACACCGGGGAGCTGTTTTTT
>TRBV7-3|TRBD2|TRBJ2-2
CASSNRAGTSGRTGELFF
TGTGCCAGCAGCAACCGAGCCGGGACTAGCGGGAGGACCGGGGAGCTGTTTTTT
>TRBV7-2|TRBD1|TRBJ1-4
CASSLGDRDEEKLFF
TGTGCCAGCAGCTTAGGGGACAGGGACGAGGAAAAACTGTTTTTT
>TRBV30|TRBD2|TRBJ2-7
CAWSYSSGSFYEQYF
TGTGCCTGGAGTTACTCTAGCGGGAGTTTCTACGAGCAGTACTTC
>TRBV18|.|TRBJ2-1
CASSLLFGSLANEQFF
TGTGCCAGCTCACTCCTTTTCGGGAGTTTGGCAAATGAGCAGTTCTTC
>TRBV6-1|.|TRBJ1-5
CASTSGGGGQPQHF
TGTGCCAGCACTTCCGGGGGTGGCGGTCAGCCCCAGCATTTT
>TRBV7-3|TRBD1|TRBJ1-4
CASSKTGRRDEKLFF
TGTGCCAGCAGCAAGACAGGGCGCCGCGATGAAAAACTGTTTTTT
>TRBV7-2|.|TRBJ2-1
CASSLASDNEQFF
TGTGCCAGCAGCTTAGCTAGTGACAATGAGCAGTTCTTC
>TRBV5-1|.|TRBJ2-3
CASSLDGAWVADTQYF
TGCGCCAGCAGCTTGGATGGAGCTTGGGTTGCAGATACGCAGTATTTT
>TRBV10-3|.|TRBJ2-2
CAITGGEANTGELFF
TGTGCCATCACTGGCGGGGAAGCGAACACCGGGGAGCTGTTTTTT
>TRBV7-9|TRBD2|TRBJ2-5
CASSLGTSGGGKTQYF
TGTGCCAGCAGCTTAGGGACTAGCGGAGGTGGAAAGACCCAGTACTTC
>TRBV18|TRBD1|TRBJ2-3
CASHPPDREPDTQYF
TGTGCCAGCCACCCACCGGACAGGGAACCAGATACGCAGTATTTT
>TRBV6-5|.|TRBJ2-1
CASFDSASSYNEQFF
TGTGCCAGCTTCGACAGTGCTAGCTCCTACAATGAGCAGTTCTTC